The table lists the clone carrying this TCR beta chain with many counts. This entry comes from a study of T cells in Graves' hyperthyroidism and ophthalmopathy. Looking at the study overall: Specimen type is peripheral blood, collected at initial diagnosis prior to any treatment.

Graves' hyperthyroidism is called stable when ophthalmopathy does not progress within 18 months. Uncontrolled infection, other autoimmune disease, pregnancy or lactation disqualified patients from enrolment. Amplified TCR beta CDR3 regions derived from RNA transcripts. During a first-round RT-PCR of the TCR CDR3, the HTBI primer set was used. From the multiplex PCR reads, TCRdb called clonotypes with MiXCR, one entry per CDR3 protein. The sample has approximately 420,000 distinct CDR3 sequences; roughly 15% are singletons. Germline V gene sequence: CDR1 MNHEY, CDR2 SVGEGT. The CDR3 covers 13 residues. V lost 2 bases, J lost 5 bases, and 9 bases lay in between.

The source is a woman under 30 with Graves' hyperthyroidism. Input material: blood. This chain links TRBV6-2 or TRBV6-3 with TRBJ1-1, with a tentative D call TRBD1 (5 bases). This CDR3 reads CASSYAGGTEAFF. The CDR3 DNA reads as TGTGCCAGCAGTTACGCGGGGGGGACTGAAGCTTTCTTT.